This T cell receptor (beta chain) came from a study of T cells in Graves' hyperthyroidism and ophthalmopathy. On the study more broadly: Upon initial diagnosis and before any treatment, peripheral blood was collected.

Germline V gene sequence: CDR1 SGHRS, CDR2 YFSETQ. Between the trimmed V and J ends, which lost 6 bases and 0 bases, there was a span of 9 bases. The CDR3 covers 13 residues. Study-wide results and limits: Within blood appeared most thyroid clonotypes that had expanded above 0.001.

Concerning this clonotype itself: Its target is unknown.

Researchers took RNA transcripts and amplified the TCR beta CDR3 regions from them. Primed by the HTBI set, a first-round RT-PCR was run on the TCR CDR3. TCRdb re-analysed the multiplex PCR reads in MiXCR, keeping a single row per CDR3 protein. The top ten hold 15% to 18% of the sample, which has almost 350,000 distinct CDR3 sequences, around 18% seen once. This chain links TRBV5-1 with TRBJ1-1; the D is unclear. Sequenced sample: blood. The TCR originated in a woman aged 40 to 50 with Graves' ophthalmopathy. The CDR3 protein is CASTNPLNTEAFF. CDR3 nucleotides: TGCGCCAGCACCAACCCTTTGAACACTGAAGCTTTCTTT.